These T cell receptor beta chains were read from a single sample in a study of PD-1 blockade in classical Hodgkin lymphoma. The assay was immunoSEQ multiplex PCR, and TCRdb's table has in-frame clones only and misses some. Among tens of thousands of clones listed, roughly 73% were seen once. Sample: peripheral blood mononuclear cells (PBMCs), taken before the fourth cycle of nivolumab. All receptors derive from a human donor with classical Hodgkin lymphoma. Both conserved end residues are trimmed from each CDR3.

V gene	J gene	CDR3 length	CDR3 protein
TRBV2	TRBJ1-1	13	ASGAGHPMNTEAF
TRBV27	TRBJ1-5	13	ASSLGTGGGQPQH
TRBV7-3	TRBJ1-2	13	ASSLKRDRANGYT
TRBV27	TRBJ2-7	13	ASSLTDRGVYEQY
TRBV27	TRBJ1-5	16	ASSLRSPGVLSNQPQH
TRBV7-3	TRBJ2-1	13	ASSFLGYSYNEQF
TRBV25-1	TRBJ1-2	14	ASSGGIRGSYYGYT
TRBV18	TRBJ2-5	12	ASSPPGLQETQY
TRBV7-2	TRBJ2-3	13	ASIPPGLAPDTQY
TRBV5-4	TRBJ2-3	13	ASSWGQGGTDTQY
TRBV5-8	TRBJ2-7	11	ASIPDRGDEQY
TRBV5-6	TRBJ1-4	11	ASSLGPHEKLF
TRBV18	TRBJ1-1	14	ASSPGQGPLNTEAF
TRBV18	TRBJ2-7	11	ASSPPDSYEQY
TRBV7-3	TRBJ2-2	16	ASSPTGGAGLNTGELF
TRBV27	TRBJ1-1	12	ATKRGQGNTEAF
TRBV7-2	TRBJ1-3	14	ASSLNFAGQGNTIY
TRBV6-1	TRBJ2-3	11	ASSQDPRDTQY
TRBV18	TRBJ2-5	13	ASSPITGFQETQY
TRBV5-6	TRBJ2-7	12	ASSGGWGLREQY
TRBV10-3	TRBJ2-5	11	AISVREGETQY
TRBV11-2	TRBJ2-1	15	ASSLGSGSAVYNEQF
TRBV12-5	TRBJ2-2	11	ASGLGFTGELF
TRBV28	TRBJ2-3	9	ATKGGYTQY
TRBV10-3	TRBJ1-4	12	AIRPGQGGEKLF
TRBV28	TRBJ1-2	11	ASSFNRVYGYT
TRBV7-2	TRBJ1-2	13	ASSRSGTANYGYT
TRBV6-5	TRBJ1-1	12	ASSASADRYNPF
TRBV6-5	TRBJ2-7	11	ASSYFGEHEQY
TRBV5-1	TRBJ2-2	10	ASRREDGELF
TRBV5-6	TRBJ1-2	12	ASSFTRGGYGYT
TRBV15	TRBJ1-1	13	ATSRPGQLNTEAF
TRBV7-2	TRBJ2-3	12	ASSRQLYTDTQY
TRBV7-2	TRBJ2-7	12	ASSSAGQSRAMD
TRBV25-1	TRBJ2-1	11	ASSGSHRHEQF
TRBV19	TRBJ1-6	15	ASSTYPGQQRNSPLH
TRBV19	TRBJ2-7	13	ASSIAVGRTYEQY
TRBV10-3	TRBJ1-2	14	AINPGTGAGGYGYT
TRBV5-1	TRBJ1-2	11	ASSWDSSYGYT
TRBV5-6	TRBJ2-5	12	ASSPGQLQETQY
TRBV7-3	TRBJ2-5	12	ASSGRGREETQY
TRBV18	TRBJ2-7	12	ASSPGTADYEQY
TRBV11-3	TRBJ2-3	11	ASSLGPVDTQY
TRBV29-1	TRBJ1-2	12	SVEGRANNYGYT
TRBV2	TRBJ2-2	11	ASRTENTGELF
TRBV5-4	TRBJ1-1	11	ASSLVTGPEAF
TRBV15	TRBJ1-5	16	ATSRDLLGQGYNQPQH